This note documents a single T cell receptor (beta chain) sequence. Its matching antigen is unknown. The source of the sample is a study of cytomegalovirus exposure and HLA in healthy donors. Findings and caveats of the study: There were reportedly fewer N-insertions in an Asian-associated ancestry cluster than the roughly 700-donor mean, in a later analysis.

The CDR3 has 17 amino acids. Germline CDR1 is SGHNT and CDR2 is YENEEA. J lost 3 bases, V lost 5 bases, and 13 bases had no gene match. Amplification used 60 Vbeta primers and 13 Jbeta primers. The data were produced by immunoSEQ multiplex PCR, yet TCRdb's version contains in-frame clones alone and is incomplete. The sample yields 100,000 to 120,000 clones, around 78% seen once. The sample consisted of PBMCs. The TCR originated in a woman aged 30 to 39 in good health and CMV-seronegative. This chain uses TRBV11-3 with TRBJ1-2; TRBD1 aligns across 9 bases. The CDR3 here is CASSPGQGLGSDYGYTF. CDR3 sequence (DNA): TGTGCCAGCAGCCCGGGACAGGGTCTGGGAAGCGACTATGGCTACACCTTC.